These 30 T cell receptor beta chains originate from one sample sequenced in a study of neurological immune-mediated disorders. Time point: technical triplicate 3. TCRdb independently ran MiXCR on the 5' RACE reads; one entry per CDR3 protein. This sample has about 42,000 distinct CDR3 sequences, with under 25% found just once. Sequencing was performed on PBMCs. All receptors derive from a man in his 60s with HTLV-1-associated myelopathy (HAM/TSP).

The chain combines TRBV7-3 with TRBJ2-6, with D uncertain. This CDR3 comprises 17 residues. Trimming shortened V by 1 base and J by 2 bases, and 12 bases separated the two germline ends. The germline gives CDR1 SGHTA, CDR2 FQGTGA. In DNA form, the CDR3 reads TGTGCCAGCAGCTTAAACCCGCCGTGGGCTGGGGCCAACGTCCTGACTTTC. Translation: CASSLNPPWAGANVLTF.

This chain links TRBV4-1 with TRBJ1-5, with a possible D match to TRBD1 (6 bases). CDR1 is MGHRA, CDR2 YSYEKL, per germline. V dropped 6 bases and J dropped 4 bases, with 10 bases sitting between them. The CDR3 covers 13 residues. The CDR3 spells CASRQGTNQPQHF. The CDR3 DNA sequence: TGCGCCAGCAGGCAGGGGACTAATCAGCCCCAGCATTTT.

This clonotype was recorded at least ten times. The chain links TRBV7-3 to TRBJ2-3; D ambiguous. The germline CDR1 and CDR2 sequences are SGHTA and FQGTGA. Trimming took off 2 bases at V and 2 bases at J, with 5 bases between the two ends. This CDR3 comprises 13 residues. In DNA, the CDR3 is TGTGCCAGCAGCTTATCAGTCACAGATACGCAGTATTTT. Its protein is CASSLSVTDTQYF.

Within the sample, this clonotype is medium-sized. In DNA, the CDR3 is TGTGCCATCCCTGACAGGAACCAAGAGACCCAGTACTTC. Encoded protein: CAIPDRNQETQYF. The chain employs TRBV10-3 and TRBJ2-5, with a tentative D call TRBD1 (6 bases). Trimming shortened V by 8 bases and J by 0 bases, and 10 bases separated the two germline ends. The V gene's germline CDR1 is ENHRY and CDR2 SYGVKD. The CDR3 runs to 13 residues.

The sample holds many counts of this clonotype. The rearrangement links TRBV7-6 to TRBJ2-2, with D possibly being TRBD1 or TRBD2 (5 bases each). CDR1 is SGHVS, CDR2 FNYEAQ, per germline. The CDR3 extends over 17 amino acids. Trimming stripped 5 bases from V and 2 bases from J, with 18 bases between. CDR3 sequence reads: CASSPTAGTRNTGELFF. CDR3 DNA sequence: TGTGCCAGCAGCCCAACCGCCGGGACCAGAAACACCGGGGAGCTGTTTTTT.

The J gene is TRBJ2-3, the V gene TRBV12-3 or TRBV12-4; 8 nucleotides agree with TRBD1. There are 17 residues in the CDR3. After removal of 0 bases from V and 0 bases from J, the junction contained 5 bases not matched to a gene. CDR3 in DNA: TGTGCCAGCAGTTTAGCGCCAGGGGGCTCCAGCACAGATACGCAGTATTTT. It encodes CASSLAPGGSSTDTQYF.

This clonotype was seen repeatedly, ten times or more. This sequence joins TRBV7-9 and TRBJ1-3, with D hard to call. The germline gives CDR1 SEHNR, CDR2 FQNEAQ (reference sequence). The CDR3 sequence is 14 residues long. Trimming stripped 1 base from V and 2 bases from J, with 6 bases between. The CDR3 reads CASSLETAGNTIYF. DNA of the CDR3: TGTGCCAGCAGCTTAGAAACAGCTGGAAACACCATATATTTT.

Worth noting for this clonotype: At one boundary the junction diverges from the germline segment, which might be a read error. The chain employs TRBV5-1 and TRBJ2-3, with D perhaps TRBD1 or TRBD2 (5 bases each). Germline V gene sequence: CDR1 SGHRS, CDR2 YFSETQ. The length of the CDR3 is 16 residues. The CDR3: CASSWPRGTSTDMQYF. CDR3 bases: TGCGCCAGCAGCTGGCCTCGTGGGACGAGCACAGATATGCAGTATTTT.

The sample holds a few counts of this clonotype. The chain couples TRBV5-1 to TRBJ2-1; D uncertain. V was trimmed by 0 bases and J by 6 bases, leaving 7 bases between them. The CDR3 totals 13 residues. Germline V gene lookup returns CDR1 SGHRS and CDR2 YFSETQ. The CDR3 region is CASSLGLFNEQFF. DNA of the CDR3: TGCGCCAGCAGCTTGGGACTCTTCAATGAGCAGTTCTTC.

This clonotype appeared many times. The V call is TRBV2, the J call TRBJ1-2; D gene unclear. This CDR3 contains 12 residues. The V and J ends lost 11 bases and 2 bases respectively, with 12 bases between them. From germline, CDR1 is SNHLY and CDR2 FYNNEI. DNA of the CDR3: TGTGCCCGTCGCCCAAGGAACTATGGCTACACCTTC. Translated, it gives CARRPRNYGYTF.

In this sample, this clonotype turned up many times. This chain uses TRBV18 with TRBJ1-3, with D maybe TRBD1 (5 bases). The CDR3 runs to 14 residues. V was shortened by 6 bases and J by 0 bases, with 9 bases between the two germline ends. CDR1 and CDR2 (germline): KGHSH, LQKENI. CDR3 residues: CASSRQGSGNTIYF. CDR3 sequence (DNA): TGTGCCAGCTCCCGGCAGGGCTCTGGAAACACCATATATTTT.

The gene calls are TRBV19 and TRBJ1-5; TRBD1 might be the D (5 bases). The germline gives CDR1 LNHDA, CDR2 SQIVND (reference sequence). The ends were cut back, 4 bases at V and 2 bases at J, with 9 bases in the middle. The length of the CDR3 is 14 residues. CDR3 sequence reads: CASSTAGGNQPQHF. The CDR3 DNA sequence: TGTGCCAGTAGTACGGCGGGGGGCAATCAGCCCCAGCATTTT.

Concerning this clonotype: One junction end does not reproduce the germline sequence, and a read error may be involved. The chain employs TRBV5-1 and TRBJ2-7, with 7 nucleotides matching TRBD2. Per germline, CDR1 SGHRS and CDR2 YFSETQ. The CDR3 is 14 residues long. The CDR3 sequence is CSSSFLGGDYEQYF. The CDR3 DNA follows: TGCTCCAGTAGCTTTCTGGGAGGGGATTACGAGCAGTACTTC.

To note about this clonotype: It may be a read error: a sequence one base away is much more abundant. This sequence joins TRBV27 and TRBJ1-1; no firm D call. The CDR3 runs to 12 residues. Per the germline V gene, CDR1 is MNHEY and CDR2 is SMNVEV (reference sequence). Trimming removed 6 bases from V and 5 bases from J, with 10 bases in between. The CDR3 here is CASSSPETEAFF. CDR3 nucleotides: TGTGCCAGCAGCTCTCCGGAGACTGAAGCTTTCTTT.

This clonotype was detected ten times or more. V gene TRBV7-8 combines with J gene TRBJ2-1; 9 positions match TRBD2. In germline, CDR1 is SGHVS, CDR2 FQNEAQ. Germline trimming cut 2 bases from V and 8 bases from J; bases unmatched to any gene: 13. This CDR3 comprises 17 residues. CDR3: CASSLRLSGGSGHEQFF. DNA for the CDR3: TGTGCCAGCAGCTTAAGGCTGAGCGGGGGGTCAGGGCATGAGCAGTTCTTC. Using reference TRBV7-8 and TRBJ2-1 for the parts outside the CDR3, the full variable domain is GAGVSQSPRYKVAKRGQDVALRCDPISGHVSLFWYQQALGQGPEFLTYFQNEAQLDKSGLPSDRFFAERPEGSVSTLKIQRTQQEDSAVYLCASSLRLSGGSGHEQFFGPGTRLTVL.

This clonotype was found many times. The CDR3 region is CASSLDSRAGGRETQYF. The DNA for the CDR3 is TGTGCCAGCAGCTTAGATTCGCGAGCGGGAGGGCGGGAGACCCAGTACTTC. The gene calls are TRBV7-2 and TRBJ2-5, with 10 bases lining up with TRBD2. Trimming took 1 base from V and 5 from J; bases not matched to a gene: 10. The CDR3 extends over 17 amino acids. Germline lookup yields CDR1 SGHTA and CDR2 FQGNSA.

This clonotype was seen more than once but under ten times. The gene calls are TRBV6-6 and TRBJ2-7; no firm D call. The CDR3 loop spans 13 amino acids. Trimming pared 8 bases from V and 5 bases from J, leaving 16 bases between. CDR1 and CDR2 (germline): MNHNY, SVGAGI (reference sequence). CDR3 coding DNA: TGTGCCAGCGCTTTGGCCGCTAACGACGAGCAGTACTTC. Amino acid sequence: CASALAANDEQYF.

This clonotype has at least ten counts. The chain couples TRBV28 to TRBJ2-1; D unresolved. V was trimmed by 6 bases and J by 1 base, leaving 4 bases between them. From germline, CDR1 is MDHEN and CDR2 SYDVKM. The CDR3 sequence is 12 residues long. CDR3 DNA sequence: TGTGCCAGCAGCCTTTCCTACAATGAGCAGTTCTTC. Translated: CASSLSYNEQFF.

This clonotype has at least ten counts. The CDR3 DNA reads as TGCAGTGCTCCTGGGCCCCCCGGGGAGCCCCAGCATTTT. Its protein is CSAPGPPGEPQHF. This chain links TRBV20-1 with TRBJ1-5; D remains ambiguous. The CDR3 length is 13 residues. Trimming pared 5 bases from V and 8 bases from J, leaving 16 bases between. CDR1 and CDR2 (germline): DFQATT, SNEGSKA (reference sequence).

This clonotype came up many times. The CDR3, as DNA: TGTGCCAGCAGTTTTAAAGTGGGGAGCACAGATACGCAGTATTTT. Its protein is CASSFKVGSTDTQYF. The gene calls are TRBV12-3 or TRBV12-4 and TRBJ2-3; D not certain. Trimming pared 3 bases from V and 0 bases from J, leaving 10 bases between. The CDR3 totals 15 residues.

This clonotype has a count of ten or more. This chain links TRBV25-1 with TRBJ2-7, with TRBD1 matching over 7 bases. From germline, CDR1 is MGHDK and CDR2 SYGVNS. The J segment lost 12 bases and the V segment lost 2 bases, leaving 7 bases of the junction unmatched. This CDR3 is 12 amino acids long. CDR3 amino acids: CASSENRGGLYF. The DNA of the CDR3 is TGTGCCAGCAGTGAAAACAGGGGCGGTCTGTACTTC.

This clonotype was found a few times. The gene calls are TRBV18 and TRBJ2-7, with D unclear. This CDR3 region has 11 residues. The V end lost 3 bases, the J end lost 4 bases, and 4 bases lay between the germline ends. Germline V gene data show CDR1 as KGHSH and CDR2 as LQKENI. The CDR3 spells CASSPEYEQYF. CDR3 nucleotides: TGTGCCAGCTCACCCGAATACGAGCAGTACTTC.

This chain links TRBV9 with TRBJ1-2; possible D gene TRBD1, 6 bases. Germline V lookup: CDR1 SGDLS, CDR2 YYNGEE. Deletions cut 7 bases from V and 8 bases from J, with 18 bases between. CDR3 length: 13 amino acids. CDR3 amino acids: CASGTVQGYGYTF. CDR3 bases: TGTGCCAGCGGGACGGTACAGGGCTACGGCTACACCTTC.

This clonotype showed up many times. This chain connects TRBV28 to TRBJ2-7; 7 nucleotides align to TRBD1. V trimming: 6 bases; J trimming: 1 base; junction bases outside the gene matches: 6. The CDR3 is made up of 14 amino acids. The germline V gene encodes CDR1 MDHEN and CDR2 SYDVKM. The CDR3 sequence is CASSIPGGSYEQYF. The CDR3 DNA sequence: TGTGCCAGCAGCATCCCAGGGGGTTCCTACGAGCAGTACTTC.

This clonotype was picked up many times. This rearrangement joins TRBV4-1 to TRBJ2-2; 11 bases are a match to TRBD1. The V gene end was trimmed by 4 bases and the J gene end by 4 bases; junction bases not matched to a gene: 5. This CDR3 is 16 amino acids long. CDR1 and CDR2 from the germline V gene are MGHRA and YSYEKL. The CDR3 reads CASSPDRGQTTGELFF. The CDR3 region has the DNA TGCGCCAGCAGCCCGGACAGGGGGCAGACCACCGGGGAGCTGTTTTTT.

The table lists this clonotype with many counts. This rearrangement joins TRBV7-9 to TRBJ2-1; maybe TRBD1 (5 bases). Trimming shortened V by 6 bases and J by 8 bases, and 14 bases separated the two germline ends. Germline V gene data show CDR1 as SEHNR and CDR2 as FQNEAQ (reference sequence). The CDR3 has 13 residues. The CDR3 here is CASRQGATDEQFF. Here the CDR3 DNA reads TGTGCCAGCAGGCAGGGCGCTACAGATGAGCAGTTCTTC.

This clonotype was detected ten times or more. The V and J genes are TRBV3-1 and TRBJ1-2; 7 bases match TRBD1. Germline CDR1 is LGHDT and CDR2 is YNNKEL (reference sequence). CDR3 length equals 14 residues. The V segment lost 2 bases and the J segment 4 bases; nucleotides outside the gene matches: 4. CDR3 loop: CASSQQGGSYGYTF. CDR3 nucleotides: TGTGCCAGCAGCCAACAGGGGGGAAGCTATGGCTACACCTTC.

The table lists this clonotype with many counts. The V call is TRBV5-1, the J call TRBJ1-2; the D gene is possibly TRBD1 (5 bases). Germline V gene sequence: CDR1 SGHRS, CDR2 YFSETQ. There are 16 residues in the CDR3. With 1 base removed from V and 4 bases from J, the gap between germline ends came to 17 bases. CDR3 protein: CASSLSPWVRGYGYTF. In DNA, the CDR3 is TGCGCCAGCAGCTTGTCCCCTTGGGTAAGGGGCTATGGCTACACCTTC.

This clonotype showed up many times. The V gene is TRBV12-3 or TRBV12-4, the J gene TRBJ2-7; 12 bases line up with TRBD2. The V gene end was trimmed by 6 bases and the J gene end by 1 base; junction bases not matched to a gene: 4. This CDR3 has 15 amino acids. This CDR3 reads CASSRTSGTSYEQYF. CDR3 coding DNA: TGTGCCAGCAGCAGGACTAGCGGGACTTCCTACGAGCAGTACTTC.

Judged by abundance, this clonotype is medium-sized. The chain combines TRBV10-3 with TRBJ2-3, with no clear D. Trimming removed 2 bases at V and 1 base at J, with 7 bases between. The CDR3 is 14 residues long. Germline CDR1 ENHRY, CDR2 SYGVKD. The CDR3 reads CAISEGRGTDTQYF. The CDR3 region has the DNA TGTGCCATCAGTGAGGGACGGGGCACAGATACGCAGTATTTT.